The clone carrying this T cell receptor (beta chain) was recorded once. Its antigen is undetermined. The entry originates in a study of graft-versus-host responses after intestinal transplantation. Profiling relied on immunoSEQ multiplex PCR, and the TCRdb table lists in-frame clones only, not all of them. The sample yields about 93,000 clones, approximately 78% seen once. V was clipped by 0 bases and J by 0 bases, with 10 bases between them. Germline loops: CDR1 SGHDT, CDR2 YYEEEE. The CDR3 length is 16 residues. This sequence joins TRBV5-6 and TRBJ2-1; D gene ambiguous. The source is a human donor who received an intestinal transplant. This specimen was unstimulated CD4+ T cells sorted from spleen or lymph node cells, taken before intestinal transplant. CDR3 nucleotide sequence: TGTGCCAGCAGCTTGGGGCAGTTGATCTCCTACAATGAGCAGTTCTTC. It is translated as CASSLGQLISYNEQFF.